This TCR beta chain was sequenced for a study of PD-L1 blockade in urothelial cancer. The germline gives CDR1 SGDLS, CDR2 YYNGEE. Trimming removed 3 bases at V and 6 bases at J, with 7 bases between. This CDR3 has 12 residues. Sequencing was performed with immunoSEQ multiplex PCR; in TCRdb, only in-frame clones are kept and a portion is missing. The sample has about 88,000 clones; more than 85% are singletons. This receptor was taken from a man aged 60-69 years with urothelial cancer. This specimen consisted of PBMCs, obtained around atezolizumab (anti-PD-L1) treatment. The V and J genes are TRBV9 and TRBJ1-5; D gene unclear. CDR3 in DNA: TGTGCCAGCAGCGACGGTGTTCAGCCCCAGCATTTT. Its protein is CASSDGVQPQHF.